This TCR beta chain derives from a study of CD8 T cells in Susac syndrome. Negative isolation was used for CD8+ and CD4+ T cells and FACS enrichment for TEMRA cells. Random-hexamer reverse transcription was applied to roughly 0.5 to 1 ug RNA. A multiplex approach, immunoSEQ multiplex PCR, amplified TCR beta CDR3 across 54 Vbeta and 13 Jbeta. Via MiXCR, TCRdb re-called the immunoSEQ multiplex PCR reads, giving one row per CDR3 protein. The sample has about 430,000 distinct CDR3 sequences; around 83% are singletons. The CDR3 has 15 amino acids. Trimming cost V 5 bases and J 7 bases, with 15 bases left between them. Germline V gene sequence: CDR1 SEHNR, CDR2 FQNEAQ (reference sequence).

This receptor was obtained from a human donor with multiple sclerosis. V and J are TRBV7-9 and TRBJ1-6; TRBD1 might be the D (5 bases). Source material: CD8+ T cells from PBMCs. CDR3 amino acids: CASSTTGRKNSPLHF. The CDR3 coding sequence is TGTGCCAGCAGCACCACGGGACGGAAGAATTCACCCCTCCACTTT.